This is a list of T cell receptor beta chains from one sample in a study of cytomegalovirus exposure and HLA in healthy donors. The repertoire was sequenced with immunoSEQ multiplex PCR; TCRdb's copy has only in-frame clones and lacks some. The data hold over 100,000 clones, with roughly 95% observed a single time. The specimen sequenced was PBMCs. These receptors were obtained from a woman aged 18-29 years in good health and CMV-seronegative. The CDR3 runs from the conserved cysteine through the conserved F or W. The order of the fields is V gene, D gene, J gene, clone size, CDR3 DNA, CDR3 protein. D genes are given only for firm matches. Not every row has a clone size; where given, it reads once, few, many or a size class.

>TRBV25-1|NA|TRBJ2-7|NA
TGTGCCAGCCTCGAAGGAGGACGCGGACGGAAGACCTACGAGCAGTACTTC
CASLEGGRGRKTYEQYF
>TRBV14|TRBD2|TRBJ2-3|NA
TGTGCCAGCAGCCTTGGACTAGCGAGCACAGATACGCAGTATTTT
CASSLGLASTDTQYF
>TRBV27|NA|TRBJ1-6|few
TGTGCCAGCAGTTCTCCACTTGTACCCCTCCACTTT
CASSSPLVPLHF
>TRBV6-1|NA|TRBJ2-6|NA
TGTGCCAGCAGTGAGGCGGGACGGGCCTCTGGGGCCAACGTCCTGACTTTC
CASSEAGRASGANVLTF
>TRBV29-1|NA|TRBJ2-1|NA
TGCAGCCACCCCAGCCCCCTAGCCCCCTACAATGAGCAGTTCTTC
CSHPSPLAPYNEQFF
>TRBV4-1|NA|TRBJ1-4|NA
TGCGCCAGCAGCCAGGTATCAGGAGAAAAACTGTTTTTT
CASSQVSGEKLFF
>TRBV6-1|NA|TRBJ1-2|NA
TGTGCCAGCAGGACGGGAGGTAACTATGGCTACACCTTC
CASRTGGNYGYTF
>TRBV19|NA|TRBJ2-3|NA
TGTGCCAGTAGTTCGAAGGGACTGGCCATAGGTACGCAGTATTTT
CASSSKGLAIGTQYF
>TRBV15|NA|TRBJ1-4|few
TGTGCCACCAGCATCTCTGGGCAGGTTAATGAAAAACTGTTTTTT
CATSISGQVNEKLFF
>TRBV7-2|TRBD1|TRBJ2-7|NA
TGTGCCAGCAGCGGTGACAGGGGCGCGAGTTACGAGCAGTACTTC
CASSGDRGASYEQYF
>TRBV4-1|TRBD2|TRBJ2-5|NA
TGCGCCAGCAGCCCTACCCCTGGCTTTAGCGGGAGTGCCGTGCAGTCAGAGACCCAGTACTTC
CASSPTPGFSGSAVQSETQYF
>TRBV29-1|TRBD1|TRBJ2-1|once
TGCAGCGCCCGGACAGGGCAAAGCTCCTACAATGAGCAGTTCTTC
CSARTGQSSYNEQFF
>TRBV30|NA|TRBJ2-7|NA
TGTGCCTGGAGTCGGGGACTCGAGCAGTACTTC
CAWSRGLEQYF
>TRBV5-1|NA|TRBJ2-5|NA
TGCGCCAGCAGCTTGTTCGGGGAGGATGGGGAGACCCAGTACTTC
CASSLFGEDGETQYF
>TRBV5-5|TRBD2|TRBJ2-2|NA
TGTGCCAGCAGTCTAGCCCCGGGACTAGCGGGAGATGGCGGGGAGCTGTTTTTT
CASSLAPGLAGDGGELFF
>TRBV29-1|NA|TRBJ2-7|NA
TGCAGCGTTGAGTCAGACTCGGGGATCTACGAGCAGTACTTC
CSVESDSGIYEQYF
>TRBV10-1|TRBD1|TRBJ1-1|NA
TGCGCCAGCAGTGATCCGACAGGGAAGGCTGAAGCTTTCTTT
CASSDPTGKAEAFF
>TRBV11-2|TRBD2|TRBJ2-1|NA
TGTGCCAGCAGCTTTACTAGCGGGAGTGTGTATGAGCAGTTCTTC
CASSFTSGSVYEQFF
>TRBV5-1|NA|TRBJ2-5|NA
TGCGCCAGCAGCTTGGACAGGGTTGGAGAGACCCAGTACTTC
CASSLDRVGETQYF
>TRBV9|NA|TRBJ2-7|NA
TGTGCCAGCAGCGTAGAAGACGCGGGTAATTACGAGCAGTACTTC
CASSVEDAGNYEQYF
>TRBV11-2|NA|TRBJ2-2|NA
TGTGCCAGCAGCTTACGACAGGTCACCGGGGAGCTGTTTTTT
CASSLRQVTGELFF
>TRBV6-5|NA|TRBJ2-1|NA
TGTGCCAGTGCAGTCGACTACAAGTACAATGAGCAGTTCTTC
CASAVDYKYNEQFF
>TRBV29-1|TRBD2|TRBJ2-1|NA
TGCAGCGGATTACCGGGACTAGCGGGAGGAGAGCAGTTCTTC
CSGLPGLAGGEQFF
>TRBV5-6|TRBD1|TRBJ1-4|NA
TGTGCCAGCAGCGGGAGTGACAGGGCGGAGGAAAAACTGTTTTTT
CASSGSDRAEEKLFF
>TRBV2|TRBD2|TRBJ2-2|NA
TGTGCCAGCAGTGGATCTAGCGGGGGTGCCGGGGAGCTGTTTTTT
CASSGSSGGAGELFF
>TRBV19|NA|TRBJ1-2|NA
TGTGCCAGTAAAAAGCCTGGGGCAGATGGCTACACCTTC
CASKKPGADGYTF
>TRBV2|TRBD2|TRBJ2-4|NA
TGTGCCAGCAGACTAGCGCCTTCGGACATTCAGTACTTC
CASRLAPSDIQYF
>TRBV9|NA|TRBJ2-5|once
TGTGCCAGCAGCCCCTCTGGGCCGGGGATGACGGAGACCCAGTACTTC
CASSPSGPGMTETQYF
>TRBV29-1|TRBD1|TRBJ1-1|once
TGCAGCGTTGAAGCCGCGTCCAGGGGGGCTTTCTTT
CSVEAASRGAFF